This TCR beta chain comes out of a study of cytomegalovirus exposure and HLA in healthy donors. Trimming cost V 6 bases and J 0 bases, with 9 bases left between them. The germline V gene has CDR1 MNHEY and CDR2 SMNVEV (reference sequence). CDR3 length equals 14 residues. Regarding this clone: Its antigen is still unknown. The sample carries other DNA sequences with the same CDR3.

General study findings and limits: Several top significant clusters appeared, in a later analysis, to be linked to common viral pathogens.

The PCR was carried out with 60 Vbeta primers and 13 Jbeta primers. Clones were read by immunoSEQ multiplex PCR, and TCRdb kept only the in-frame ones, dropping some. The sample lists about 150,000 clones; about 85% were seen once. This clonotype originated in a man aged 30-40 years in good health and CMV-seropositive. The genes are TRBV27 and TRBJ1-5; D possibly corresponds to TRBD1 (5 bases). Material: PBMCs. The chain's CDR3 is CASSSQGSNQPQHF. DNA for the CDR3: TGTGCCAGCAGCAGCCAGGGTAGCAATCAGCCCCAGCATTTT.